The T cell receptor (beta chain) under discussion was sequenced for a study of prognosis after radiotherapy for stage I lung cancer. Overall study context: Considered medically inoperable were all of the patients with non-small cell lung cancer. Study outcomes and limitations: A determination of whether the expanded TCR clones were tumor-specific was not made. Reports indicated that TRBV and TRBJ gene usage differed between patients with and without metastases, including differences in nine V and a couple of J genes after SBRT.

Ten or more counts support this clonotype. The target antigen is unknown. V lost 1 base and J lost 4; bases outside the gene matches: 2. Germline V gene sequence: CDR1 SGHRS, CDR2 YFSETQ. The CDR3 contains 13 residues. The study amplified the TCR beta CDR3 region from genomic DNA. This amplification was carried out by two rounds of multiplex PCR. First-round PCR used primers specific to each TRBV and TRBJ gene. TCRdb independently ran MiXCR on the multiplex PCR reads; one entry per CDR3 protein. The data show 15,000 to 20,000 distinct CDR3 sequences, more than 25% seen once. The chain is built from TRBV5-1 and TRBJ2-7, with TRBD2 matching 7 bases. This TCR derives from a donor over 45 with non-small cell lung cancer. Material: PBMCs, obtained before or after stereotactic body radiation therapy (not recorded which). The CDR3 region is CASSLTGGYEQYF. Written as DNA, the CDR3 is TGCGCCAGCAGCTTGACCGGGGGGTACGAGCAGTACTTC.